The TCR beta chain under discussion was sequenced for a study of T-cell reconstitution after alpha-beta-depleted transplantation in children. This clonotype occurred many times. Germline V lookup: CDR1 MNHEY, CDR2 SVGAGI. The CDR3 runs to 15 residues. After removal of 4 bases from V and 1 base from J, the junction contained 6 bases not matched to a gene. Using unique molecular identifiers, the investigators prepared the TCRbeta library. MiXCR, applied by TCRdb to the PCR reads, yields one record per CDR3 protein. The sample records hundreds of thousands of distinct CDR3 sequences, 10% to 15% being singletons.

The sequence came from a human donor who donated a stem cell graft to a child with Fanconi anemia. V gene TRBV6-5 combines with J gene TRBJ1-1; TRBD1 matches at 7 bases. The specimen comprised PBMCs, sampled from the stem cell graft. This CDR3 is CASSFETGRNTEAFF. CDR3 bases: TGTGCCAGCAGTTTCGAGACAGGGCGGAACACTGAAGCTTTCTTT.